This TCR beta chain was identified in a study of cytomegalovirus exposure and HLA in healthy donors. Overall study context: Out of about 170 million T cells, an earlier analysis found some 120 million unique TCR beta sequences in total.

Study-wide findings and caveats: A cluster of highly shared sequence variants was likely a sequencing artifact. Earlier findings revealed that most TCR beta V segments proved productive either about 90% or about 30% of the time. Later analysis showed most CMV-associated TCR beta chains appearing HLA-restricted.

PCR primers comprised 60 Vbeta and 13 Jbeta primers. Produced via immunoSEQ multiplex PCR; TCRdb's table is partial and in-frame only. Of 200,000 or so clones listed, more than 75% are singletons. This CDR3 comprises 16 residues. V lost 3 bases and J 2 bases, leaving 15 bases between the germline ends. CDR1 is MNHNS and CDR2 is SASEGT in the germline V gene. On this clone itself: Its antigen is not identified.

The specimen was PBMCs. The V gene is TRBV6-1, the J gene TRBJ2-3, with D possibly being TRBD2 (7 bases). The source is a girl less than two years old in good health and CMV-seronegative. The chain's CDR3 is CASSDMAGAYTDTQYF. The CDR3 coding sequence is TGTGCCAGCAGTGATATGGCGGGGGCGTACACAGATACGCAGTATTTT.